The entry that follows covers one T cell receptor beta chain sequence. Antigen specificity is unknown. The data originate from a study of coeliac disease. After removal of 3 bases from V and 8 bases from J, the junction contained 13 bases not matched to a gene. The CDR3 covers 16 residues. Germline-derived CDR1 and CDR2 are SNHLY and FYNNEI. General observations from the study: Lower clonality than controls marked TRB and TRG repertoires from active celiac intraepithelial and lamina propria samples.

Produced via immunoSEQ multiplex PCR; TCRdb's table is partial and in-frame only. The data show roughly 4,200 clones, 60% to 75% seen once. Sequenced: lymphocytes from the gut lamina propria. The TCR originated in a woman younger than 45 without celiac disease. The V gene is TRBV2, the J gene TRBJ2-1; 7 bases match TRBD1. The CDR3 DNA follows: TGTGCCAGCAGTGACCACAAGGGGGCCGTCGGGGATGAGCAGTTCTTC. Translation: CASSDHKGAVGDEQFF. Full variable domain (outside the CDR3, taken from reference TRBV2 and TRBJ2-1): EPEVTQTPSHQVTQMGQEVILRCVPISNHLYFYWYRQILGQKVEFLVSFYNNEISEKSEIFDDQFSVERPDGSNFTLKIRSTKLEDSAMYFCASSDHKGAVGDEQFFGPGTRLTVL.